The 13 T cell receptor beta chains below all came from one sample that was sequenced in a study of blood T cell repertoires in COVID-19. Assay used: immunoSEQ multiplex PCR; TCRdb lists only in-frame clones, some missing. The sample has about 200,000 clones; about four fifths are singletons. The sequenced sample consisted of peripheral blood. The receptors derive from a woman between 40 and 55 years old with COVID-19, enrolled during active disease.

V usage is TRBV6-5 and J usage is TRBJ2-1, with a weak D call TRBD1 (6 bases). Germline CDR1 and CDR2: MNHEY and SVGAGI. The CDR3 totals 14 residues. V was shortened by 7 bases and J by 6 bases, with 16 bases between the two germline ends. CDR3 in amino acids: CASIRGIGFNEQFF. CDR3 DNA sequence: TGTGCCAGCATCAGGGGAATAGGGTTCAATGAGCAGTTCTTC.

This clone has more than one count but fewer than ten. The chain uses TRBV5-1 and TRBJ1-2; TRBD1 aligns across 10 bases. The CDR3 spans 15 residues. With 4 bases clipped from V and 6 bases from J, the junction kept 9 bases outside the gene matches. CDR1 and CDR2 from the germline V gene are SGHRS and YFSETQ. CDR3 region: CASSIPGTGVDGYTF. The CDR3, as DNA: TGCGCCAGCAGCATCCCCGGGACAGGGGTAGATGGCTACACCTTC. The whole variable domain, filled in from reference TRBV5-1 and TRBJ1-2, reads KAGVTQTPRYLIKTRGQQVTLSCSPISGHRSVSWYQQTPGQGLQFLFEYFSETQRNKGNFPGRFSGRQFSNSRSEMNVSTLELGDSALYLCASSIPGTGVDGYTFGSGTRLTVV.

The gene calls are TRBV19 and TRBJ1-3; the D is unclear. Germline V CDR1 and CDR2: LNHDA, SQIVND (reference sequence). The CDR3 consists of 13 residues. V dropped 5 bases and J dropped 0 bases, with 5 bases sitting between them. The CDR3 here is CASSQSSGNTIYF. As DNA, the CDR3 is TGTGCCAGTAGTCAGTCCTCTGGAAACACCATATATTTT.

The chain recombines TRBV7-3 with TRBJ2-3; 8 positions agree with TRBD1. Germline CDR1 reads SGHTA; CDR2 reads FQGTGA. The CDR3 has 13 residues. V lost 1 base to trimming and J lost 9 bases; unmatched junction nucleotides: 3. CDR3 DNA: TGTGCCAGCAGCTTAAACGGACAGGGAACGCAGTATTTT. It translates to CASSLNGQGTQYF.

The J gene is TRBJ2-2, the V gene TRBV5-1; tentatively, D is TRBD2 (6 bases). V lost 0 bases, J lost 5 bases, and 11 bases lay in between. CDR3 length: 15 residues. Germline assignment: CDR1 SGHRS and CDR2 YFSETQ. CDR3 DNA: TGCGCCAGCAGCTTGGAAGCGGGTAGGACCGGGGAGCTGTTTTTT. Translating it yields CASSLEAGRTGELFF.

The CDR3 sequence: CASSPGLANQPQHF. In DNA, the CDR3 is TGTGCCAGCTCACCCGGACTTGCGAATCAGCCCCAGCATTTT. This rearrangement joins TRBV18 to TRBJ1-5, with D uncertain. Germline loops: CDR1 KGHSH, CDR2 LQKENI. This CDR3 has 14 amino acids. V lost 3 bases and J 4 bases, leaving 10 bases between the germline ends.

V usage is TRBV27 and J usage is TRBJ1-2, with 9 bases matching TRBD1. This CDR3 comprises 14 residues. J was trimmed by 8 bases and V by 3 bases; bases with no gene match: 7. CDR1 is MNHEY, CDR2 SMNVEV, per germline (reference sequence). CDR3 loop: CASSFRDRESGYTF. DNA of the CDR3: TGTGCCAGCAGTTTCCGGGACAGGGAGAGCGGCTACACCTTC.

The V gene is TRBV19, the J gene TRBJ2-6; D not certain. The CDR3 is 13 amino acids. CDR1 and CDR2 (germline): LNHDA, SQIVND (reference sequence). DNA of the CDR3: TGTGGTTACAGCTTCTCTGGGGCCAACGTCCTGACTTTC. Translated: CGYSFSGANVLTF. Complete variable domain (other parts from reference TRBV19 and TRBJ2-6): DGGITQSPKYLFRKEGQNVTLSCEQNLNHDAMYWYRQDPGQGLRLIYYSQIVNDFQKGDIAEGYSVSREKKESFPLTVTSAQKNPTAFYLCGYSFSGANVLTFGAGSRLTVL.

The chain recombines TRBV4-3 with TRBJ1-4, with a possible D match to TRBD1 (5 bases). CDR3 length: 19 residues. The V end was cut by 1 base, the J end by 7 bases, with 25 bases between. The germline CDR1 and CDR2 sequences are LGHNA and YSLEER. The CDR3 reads CASSQAQGLLRGAGEKLFF. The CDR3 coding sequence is TGCGCCAGCAGCCAAGCGCAGGGACTTCTTAGGGGCGCTGGTGAAAAACTGTTTTTT.

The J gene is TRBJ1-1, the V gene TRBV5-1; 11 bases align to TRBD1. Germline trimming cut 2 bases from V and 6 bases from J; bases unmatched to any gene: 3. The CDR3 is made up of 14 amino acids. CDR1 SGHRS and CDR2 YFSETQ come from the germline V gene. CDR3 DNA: TGCGCCAGCAGCTTCGAGGGACAGGGGGCTGAAGCTTTCTTT. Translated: CASSFEGQGAEAFF. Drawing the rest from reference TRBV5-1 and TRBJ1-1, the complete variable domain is KAGVTQTPRYLIKTRGQQVTLSCSPISGHRSVSWYQQTPGQGLQFLFEYFSETQRNKGNFPGRFSGRQFSNSRSEMNVSTLELGDSALYLCASSFEGQGAEAFFGQGTRLTVV.

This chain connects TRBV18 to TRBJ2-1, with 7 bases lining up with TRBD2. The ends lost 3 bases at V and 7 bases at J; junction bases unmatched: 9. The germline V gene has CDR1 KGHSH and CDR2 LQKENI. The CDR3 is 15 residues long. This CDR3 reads CASSPRLAEGNEQFF. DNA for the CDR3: TGTGCCAGCTCACCTAGACTAGCCGAAGGGAATGAGCAGTTCTTC.

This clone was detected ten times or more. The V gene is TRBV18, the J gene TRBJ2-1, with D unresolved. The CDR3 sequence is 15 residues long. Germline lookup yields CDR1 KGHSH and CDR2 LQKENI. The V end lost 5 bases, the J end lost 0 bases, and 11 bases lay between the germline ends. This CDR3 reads CASSISRDSYNEQFF. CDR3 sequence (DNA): TGTGCCAGCTCAATATCTAGAGACTCCTACAATGAGCAGTTCTTC.

Here the CDR3 DNA reads TGTGCCAGTAGTATAGATCTGGGGCAACTGTTTTTT. Its protein product is CASSIDLGQLFF. This sequence joins TRBV19 and TRBJ1-4; a weak D match, TRBD1 (5 bases). This CDR3 contains 12 residues. Germline assignment: CDR1 LNHDA and CDR2 SQIVND (reference sequence). V dropped 0 bases and J dropped 12 bases, with 8 bases sitting between them.